This TCR beta chain was identified in a study of cytomegalovirus exposure and HLA in healthy donors. Study information: The early release's HLA-typed donors yielded some 85 million unique TCRs. General study findings and limits: In an earlier analysis, in fewer than 700 donors, most V segments appeared productive either ~87% or ~30% of the time. TCR beta chain V- and J-gene trimming was linked, in a later analysis, to a missense variant in DCLRE1C. A later analysis reportedly found that, within productive TCRs, an Asian-associated ancestry cluster had fewer N-insertions than the mean observed across the approximately 660 donors.

Use of 60 Vbeta and 13 Jbeta primers characterized the PCR. Sequencing was performed with immunoSEQ multiplex PCR; in TCRdb, only in-frame clones are kept and a portion is missing. The sample contains about 59,000 clones, 83% of which appear only once. This clone was picked up a small number of times. Its cognate antigen is unknown. Trimming shortened V by 4 bases and J by 5 bases, and 9 bases separated the two germline ends. The germline CDR1 and CDR2 sequences are KGHSY and FQNENV. The CDR3 extends over 13 amino acids. This clonotype was sampled from a human donor in good health. Source material: PBMCs. V gene TRBV16 combines with J gene TRBJ1-5; no reliable D call. CDR3 sequence: CASSPGMDQPQHF. The CDR3 region has the DNA TGTGCCAGCAGCCCGGGGATGGATCAGCCCCAGCATTTT.